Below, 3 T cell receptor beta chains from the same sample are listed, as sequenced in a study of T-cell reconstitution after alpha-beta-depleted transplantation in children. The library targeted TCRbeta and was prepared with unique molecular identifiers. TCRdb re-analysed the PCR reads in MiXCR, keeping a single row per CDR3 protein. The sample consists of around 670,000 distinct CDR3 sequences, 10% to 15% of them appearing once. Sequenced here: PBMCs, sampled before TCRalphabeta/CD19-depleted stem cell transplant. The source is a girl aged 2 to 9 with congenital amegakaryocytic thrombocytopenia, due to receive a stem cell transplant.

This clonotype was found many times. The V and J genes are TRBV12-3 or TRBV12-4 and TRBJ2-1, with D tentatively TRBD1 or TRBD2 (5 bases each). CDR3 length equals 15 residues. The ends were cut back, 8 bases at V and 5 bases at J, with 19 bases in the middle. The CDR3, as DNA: TGTGCCAGCGGGTCCGGGACGTCCACTAACAATGAGCAGTTCTTC. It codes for CASGSGTSTNNEQFF.

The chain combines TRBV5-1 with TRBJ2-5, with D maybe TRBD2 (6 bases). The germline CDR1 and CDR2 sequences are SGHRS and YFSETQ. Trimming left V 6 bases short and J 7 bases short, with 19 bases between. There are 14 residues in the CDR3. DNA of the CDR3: TGCGCCAGCACCAAGGGGACGGAGGGTGGGACCCAGTACTTC. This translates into CASTKGTEGGTQYF.

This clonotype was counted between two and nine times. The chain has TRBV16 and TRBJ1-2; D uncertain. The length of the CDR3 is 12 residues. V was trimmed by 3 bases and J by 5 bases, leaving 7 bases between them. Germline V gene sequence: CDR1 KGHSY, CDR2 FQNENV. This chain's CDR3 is CASSQHPYGYTF. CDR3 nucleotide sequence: TGTGCCAGCAGCCAGCACCCGTATGGCTACACCTTC. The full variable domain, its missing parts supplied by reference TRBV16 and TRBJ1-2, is GEEVAQTPKHLVRGEGQKAKLYCAPIKGHSYVFWYQQVLKNEFKFLISFQNENVFDETGMPKERFSAKCLPNSPCSLEIQATKLEDSAVYFCASSQHPYGYTFGSGTRLTVV.